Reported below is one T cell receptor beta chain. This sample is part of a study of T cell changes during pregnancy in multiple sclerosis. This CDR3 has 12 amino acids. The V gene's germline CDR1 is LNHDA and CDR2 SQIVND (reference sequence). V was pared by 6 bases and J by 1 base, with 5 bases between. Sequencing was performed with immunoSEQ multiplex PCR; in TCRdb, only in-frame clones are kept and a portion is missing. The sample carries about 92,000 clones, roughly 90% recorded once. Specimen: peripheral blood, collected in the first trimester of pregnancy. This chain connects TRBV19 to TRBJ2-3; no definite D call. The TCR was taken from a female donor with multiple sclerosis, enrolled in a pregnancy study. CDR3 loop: CASRAGTDTQYF. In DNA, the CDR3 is TGTGCCAGTAGGGCTGGCACAGATACGCAGTATTTT.